These 4 T cell receptor beta chains were sequenced from one sample in a study of blood T cell repertoires in COVID-19. Sequencing used immunoSEQ multiplex PCR; TCRdb keeps in-frame clones, though not all of them. The sample consists of about 160,000 clones, more than 85% of them appearing once. Sequencing was done on a sample of peripheral blood. Receptor source: a woman aged 60-75 years with COVID-19, enrolled during active disease.

The rearrangement uses TRBV3-1 (or the pseudogene TRBV3-2) and TRBJ1-2, with 7 bases identical to TRBD1. J lost 8 bases, V lost 3 bases, and 12 bases had no gene match. The CDR3 covers 15 residues. Germline V gives CDR1 LGHDT, CDR2 YNNKEL (reference sequence). CDR3 nucleotides: TGTGCCAGCAGCCATATTGGCAGGGGGTTGGTAGGCTACACCTTC. As protein: CASSHIGRGLVGYTF.

This clone has just one count. CDR3 loop: CASSGRTTALSGQNGYTF. The CDR3 DNA is TGTGCCAGTAGTGGCCGAACGACAGCCCTATCAGGACAAAATGGCTACACCTTC. The chain has TRBV19 and TRBJ1-2; a weak D match, TRBD1 (5 bases). Trimming took 5 bases from V and 6 from J, leaving 28 bases between them. The CDR3 is made up of 18 amino acids. CDR1 and CDR2 from the germline V gene are LNHDA and SQIVND (reference sequence).

The chain uses TRBV19 and TRBJ1-5; a possible D gene is TRBD1 (5 bases). V lost 9 bases to trimming and J lost 4 bases, with 13 bases between them. The CDR3 covers 13 residues. CDR1 LNHDA and CDR2 SQIVND come from the germline V gene (reference sequence). The CDR3 nucleotides are TGTGCCAGCGAGGAACAGGCTAATCAGCCCCAGCATTTT. This gives the protein CASEEQANQPQHF.

This rearrangement joins TRBV11-2 to TRBJ1-5; D call uncertain. The germline V gene encodes CDR1 SGHAT and CDR2 FQNNGV. V lost 4 bases, J lost 0 bases, and 10 bases lay in between. CDR3 length: 15 residues. CDR3 in DNA: TGTGCCAGCAGCTCGTCGGGGAATAGCAATCAGCCCCAGCATTTT. Translated, it gives CASSSSGNSNQPQHF.